Detailed here is one TCR beta chain. The antigen is not known. The data belong to a study of T cells in narcolepsy. The overall study: Healthy controls were enrolled alongside patients with narcolepsy type 1 or type 2.

TCRdb's table, derived via immunoSEQ multiplex PCR, lists solely in-frame clones and lacks some. This table has under 35,000 clones, more than 75% appearing once. Study observations and caveats: No autoreactive T cell clone sequences appeared in some memory CD4+ repertoires. Autoreactive HCRT-specific and TRIB2-specific clonotypes were marked in same-patient CSF-versus-blood CD4+ comparisons. Healthy controls reportedly lacked the autoreactive clonotypes serially found in patients' blood.

Sequencing input: CD45RA- memory CD4+ T cells from PBMCs. This receptor was identified in a human donor with narcolepsy.

For the CDR3, the DNA is TGCAGCGTTGTTCAGGGAGCCGAAGCGGCTTTCTTT. This encodes CSVVQGAEAAFF. The chain couples TRBV29-1 to TRBJ1-1; D is possibly TRBD1 (5 bases). The CDR3 spans 12 residues. Deletions cut 4 bases from V and 11 bases from J, with 17 bases between. Germline V gene sequence: CDR1 SQVTM, CDR2 ANQGSEA.